The present T cell receptor (beta chain) was sequenced within a study of control samples from healthy donors and cancer patients. The CDR3 is 13 amino acids. V trimming: 3 bases; J trimming: 6 bases; junction bases outside the gene matches: 6. Germline loops: CDR1 DFQATT, CDR2 SNEGSKA (reference sequence). Profiled with immunoSEQ multiplex PCR; TCRdb holds only in-frame clones, not every one. This table has over 100,000 clones, over 75% appearing once. The source material was blood. The chain uses TRBV20-1 and TRBJ2-3; 7 positions agree with TRBD2. The TCR was taken from a human donor in good health. The donor label of this sample is uncertain. CDR3 amino acids: CSASGAGWDTQYF. In nucleotides, the CDR3 is TGCAGTGCTAGTGGAGCGGGGTGGGATACGCAGTATTTT.